The next 16 T cell receptor beta chains were all read from a single sample in a study of blood T cell repertoires in COVID-19. Clones were read by immunoSEQ multiplex PCR, and TCRdb kept only the in-frame ones, dropping some. This table has under 130,000 clones, around 82% appearing once. Source material: peripheral blood. The origin of the receptors is a human donor in a cohort sampled during active or convalescent COVID-19.

The chain has TRBV11-2 and TRBJ2-6, with TRBD1 as a possible D gene (6 bases). V shed 1 base and J shed 2 bases, with 12 bases lying between them. Germline CDR1 SGHAT, CDR2 FQNNGV. The CDR3 totals 17 residues. The CDR3 reads CASSLGGTGPGANVLTF. The CDR3 DNA follows: TGTGCCAGCAGCTTAGGGGGAACAGGGCCTGGGGCCAACGTCCTGACTTTC.

In DNA, the CDR3 is TGTGCCAGCAGTCGGCTAGCAGCGAACACCGGGGAGCTGTTTTTT. This encodes CASSRLAANTGELFF. J is TRBJ2-2 and V is TRBV6-5; a possible D gene is TRBD2 (5 bases). CDR3 length: 15 amino acids. Germline V gene sequence: CDR1 MNHEY, CDR2 SVGAGI. Trimming cost V 5 bases and J 0 bases, with 10 bases left between them.

This sequence joins TRBV4-2 and TRBJ2-3, with 9 bases fitting TRBD1. The CDR3 is 16 amino acids. Germline-derived CDR1 and CDR2 are LGHNA and YNFKEQ. V lost 3 bases and J lost 1; bases outside the gene matches: 5. In DNA form, the CDR3 reads TGTGCCAGCAGCCAGAGGGACAGGGCCGGCACAGATACGCAGTATTTT. The encoded protein is CASSQRDRAGTDTQYF.

This clone showed up just once. The V call is TRBV6-1, the J call TRBJ1-2, with TRBD1 matching over 7 bases. V shed 2 bases, J shed 4 bases, and the junction held 10 bases outside the gene matches. This CDR3 has 16 residues. Germline CDR1 and CDR2: MNHNS and SASEGT. The CDR3 nucleotides are TGTGCCAGCAGTGAAACCTGGACAGGCCTTCCCTATGGCTACACCTTC. It translates to CASSETWTGLPYGYTF.

The chain uses TRBV6-5 and TRBJ1-2; D might be TRBD1 (6 bases). The germline V and J ends were trimmed by 7 bases and 6 bases, with 12 bases remaining between them. This CDR3 is built from 12 residues. The germline V gene encodes CDR1 MNHEY and CDR2 SVGAGI. The CDR3 loop is CASTQQGDGYTF. CDR3 nucleotides: TGTGCCAGCACCCAACAGGGAGATGGCTACACCTTC.

The chain recombines TRBV9 with TRBJ2-1, with D uncertain. The CDR3 has 15 residues. Germline CDR1 SGDLS, CDR2 YYNGEE. The V end was cut by 0 bases, the J end by 12 bases, with 19 bases between. The chain's CDR3 is CASSVGSEPALGQFF. In DNA form, the CDR3 reads TGTGCCAGCAGCGTAGGATCGGAGCCGGCCCTAGGGCAGTTCTTC.

The gene calls are TRBV13 and TRBJ1-4; perhaps TRBD1 as D (5 bases). The CDR3 runs to 15 residues. Germline lookup yields CDR1 PRHDT and CDR2 FYEKMQ (reference sequence). Trimming pared 2 bases from V and 6 bases from J, leaving 13 bases between. The CDR3 nucleotides are TGTGCCAGCAGCTTACGTGGGGCAGGAGATGAAAAACTGTTTTTT. The encoded protein is CASSLRGAGDEKLFF. Looking up the rest from reference TRBV13 and TRBJ1-4 gives the full variable domain: AAGVIQSPRHLIKEKRETATLKCYPIPRHDTVYWYQQGPGQDPQFLISFYEKMQSDKGSIPDRFSAQQFSDYHSELNMSSLELGDSALYFCASSLRGAGDEKLFFGSGTQLSVL.

The J gene is TRBJ1-2, the V gene TRBV28; D possibly corresponds to TRBD1 (6 bases). Trimming left V 5 bases short and J 1 base short, with 17 bases between. Germline CDR1 reads MDHEN; CDR2 reads SYDVKM. The CDR3 runs 16 residues. CDR3 nucleotide sequence: TGTGCCAGCAGTCCACCGTCCGGACAGTTTAACTATGGCTACACCTTC. Its translation: CASSPPSGQFNYGYTF.

This clone was recorded once. This chain connects TRBV29-1 to TRBJ1-2, with TRBD1 matching 7 bases. The CDR3 is 12 amino acids. The V segment lost 2 bases and the J segment 6 bases; nucleotides outside the gene matches: 3. CDR1 and CDR2 (germline): SQVTM, ANQGSEA. CDR3 nucleotides: TGCAGCGTTGAACAAACAGGGGATGGCTACACCTTC. It codes for CSVEQTGDGYTF.

This rearrangement joins TRBV13 to TRBJ1-5, with 9 bases fitting TRBD1. The CDR3 consists of 13 residues. The germline gives CDR1 PRHDT, CDR2 FYEKMQ (reference sequence). V shed 5 bases, J shed 6 bases, and the junction held 2 bases outside the gene matches. The CDR3 DNA is TGTGCCAGCAGCCGGACAGGGGTTCAGCCCCAGCATTTT. Translating it yields CASSRTGVQPQHF.

V usage is TRBV6-6 and J usage is TRBJ2-5; maybe TRBD1 (5 bases). V was shortened by 4 bases and J by 1 base, with 7 bases between the two germline ends. The CDR3 runs 13 residues. Germline values: CDR1 MNHNY, CDR2 SVGAGI (reference sequence). The CDR3 DNA follows: TGTGCCAGCAGTTCTCAGGGCCAAGAGACCCAGTACTTC. It translates to CASSSQGQETQYF.

V is TRBV15 and J is TRBJ1-2; D unresolved. The V end was cut by 2 bases, the J end by 0 bases, with 4 bases between. The CDR3 runs to 13 residues. Germline V gene lookup returns CDR1 LNHNV and CDR2 YYDKDF (reference sequence). CDR3 nucleotide sequence: TGTGCCACCAGCAGACCCACTAACTATGGCTACACCTTC. It encodes CATSRPTNYGYTF. Using reference TRBV15 and TRBJ1-2 for the parts outside the CDR3, the full variable domain is DAMVIQNPRYQVTQFGKPVTLSCSQTLNHNVMYWYQQKSSQAPKLLFHYYDKDFNNEADTPDNFQSRRPNTSFCFLDIRSPGLGDTAMYLCATSRPTNYGYTFGSGTRLTVV.

The V gene is TRBV5-4, the J gene TRBJ2-1, with 10 positions matching TRBD2. CDR1 and CDR2 from the germline V gene are SGHNT and YYREEE (reference sequence). The CDR3 is 15 residues long. Trimming at V came to 3 bases and at J to 9 bases, leaving 9 bases not matched to a gene. The CDR3 reads CASSYWTSGPFEQFF. CDR3 DNA sequence: TGTGCCAGCAGCTACTGGACTAGCGGCCCATTTGAGCAGTTCTTC.

A remark on this clone: An end of the junction does not agree with germline; a read error may underlie this. This chain uses TRBV18 with TRBJ2-1; TRBD1 might be the D (7 bases). The CDR3 runs to 14 residues. Looked up from germline, CDR1 is KGHSH and CDR2 is LQKENI. The CDR3 sequence: CASSPPSRDSSPVF. The CDR3 nucleotides are TGTGCCAGCTCACCACCTTCGCGGGACAGTTCCCCGGTCTTC.

With respect to this clone: Other DNA variants within this sample encode the same CDR3. The gene calls are TRBV18 and TRBJ1-1; the D gene is possibly TRBD1 (6 bases). This CDR3 has 15 residues. V was trimmed by 2 bases and J by 1 base, leaving 11 bases between them. Germline assignment: CDR1 KGHSH and CDR2 LQKENI. The CDR3 reads CASSPREGGNTEAFF. The CDR3 coding sequence is TGTGCCAGCTCACCAAGGGAAGGGGGGAACACTGAAGCTTTCTTT. The complete variable domain, with remaining parts taken from reference TRBV18 and TRBJ1-1, reads NAGVMQNPRHLVRRRGQEARLRCSPMKGHSHVYWYRQLPEEGLKFMVYLQKENIIDESGMPKERFSAEFPKEGPSILRIQQVVRGDSAAYFCASSPREGGNTEAFFGQGTRLTVV.

This chain links TRBV7-9 with TRBJ2-1; 8 bases match TRBD2. There are 17 residues in the CDR3. Trimming removed 2 bases from V and 0 bases from J; junction bases left unmatched: 6. CDR1 and CDR2 from the germline V gene are SEHNR and FQNEAQ (reference sequence). The CDR3 sequence: CASSLRRGVSSYNEQFF. In DNA form, the CDR3 reads TGTGCCAGCAGCTTAAGGCGGGGGGTGAGCTCCTACAATGAGCAGTTCTTC.